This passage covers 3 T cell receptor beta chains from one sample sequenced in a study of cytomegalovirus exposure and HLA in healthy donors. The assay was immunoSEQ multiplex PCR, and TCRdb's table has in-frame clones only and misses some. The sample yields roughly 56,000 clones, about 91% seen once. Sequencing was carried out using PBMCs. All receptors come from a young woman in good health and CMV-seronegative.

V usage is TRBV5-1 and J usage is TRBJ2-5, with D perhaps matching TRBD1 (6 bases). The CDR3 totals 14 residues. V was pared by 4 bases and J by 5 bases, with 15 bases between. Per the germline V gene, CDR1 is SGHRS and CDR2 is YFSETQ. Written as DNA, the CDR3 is TGCGCCAGCAGCCTCTCGGGCCAGGGGGAGACCCAGTACTTC. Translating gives CASSLSGQGETQYF.

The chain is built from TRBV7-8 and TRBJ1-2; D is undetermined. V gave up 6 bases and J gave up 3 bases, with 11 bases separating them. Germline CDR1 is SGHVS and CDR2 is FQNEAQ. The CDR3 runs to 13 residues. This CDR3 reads CASSAGNDYGYTF. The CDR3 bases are TGTGCCAGCAGTGCCGGGAATGACTATGGCTACACCTTC.

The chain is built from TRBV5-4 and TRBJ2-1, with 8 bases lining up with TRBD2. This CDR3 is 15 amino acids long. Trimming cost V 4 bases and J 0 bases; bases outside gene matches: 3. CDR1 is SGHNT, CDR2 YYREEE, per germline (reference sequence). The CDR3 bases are TGTGCCAGCAGCGAGCGGGGGCTCTCCTACAATGAGCAGTTCTTC. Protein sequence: CASSERGLSYNEQFF.